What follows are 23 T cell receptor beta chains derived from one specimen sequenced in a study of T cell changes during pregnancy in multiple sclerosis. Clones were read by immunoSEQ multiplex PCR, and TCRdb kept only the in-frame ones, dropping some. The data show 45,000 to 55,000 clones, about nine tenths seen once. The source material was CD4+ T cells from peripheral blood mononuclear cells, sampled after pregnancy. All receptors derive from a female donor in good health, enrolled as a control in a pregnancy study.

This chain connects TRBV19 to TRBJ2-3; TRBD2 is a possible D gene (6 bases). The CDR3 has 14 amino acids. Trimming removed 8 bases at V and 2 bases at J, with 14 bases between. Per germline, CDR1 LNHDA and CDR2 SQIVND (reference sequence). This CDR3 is CASGVGGATDTQYF. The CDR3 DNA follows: TGTGCCAGTGGGGTTGGAGGGGCCACAGATACGCAGTATTTT.

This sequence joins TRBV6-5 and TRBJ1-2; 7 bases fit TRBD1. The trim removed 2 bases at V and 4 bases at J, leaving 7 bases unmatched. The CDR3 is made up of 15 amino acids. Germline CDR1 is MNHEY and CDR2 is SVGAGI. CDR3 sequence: CASSYTTGAGYGYTF. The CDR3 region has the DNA TGTGCCAGCAGTTACACTACAGGGGCCGGCTATGGCTACACCTTC.

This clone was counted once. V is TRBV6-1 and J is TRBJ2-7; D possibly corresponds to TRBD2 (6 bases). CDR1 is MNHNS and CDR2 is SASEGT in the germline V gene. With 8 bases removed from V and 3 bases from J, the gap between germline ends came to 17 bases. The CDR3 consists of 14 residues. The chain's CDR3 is CASPPPSEVYEQYF. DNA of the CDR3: TGTGCCAGCCCCCCCCCTAGCGAGGTCTACGAGCAGTACTTC.

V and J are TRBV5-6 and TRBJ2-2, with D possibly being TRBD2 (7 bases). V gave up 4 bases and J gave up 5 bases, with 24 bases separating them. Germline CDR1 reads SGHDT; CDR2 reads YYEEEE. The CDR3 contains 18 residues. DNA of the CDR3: TGTGCCAGCAGCCCACTGAAGGGGAGGGGGAGGAGGACCGGGGAGCTGTTTTTT. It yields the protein CASSPLKGRGRRTGELFF.

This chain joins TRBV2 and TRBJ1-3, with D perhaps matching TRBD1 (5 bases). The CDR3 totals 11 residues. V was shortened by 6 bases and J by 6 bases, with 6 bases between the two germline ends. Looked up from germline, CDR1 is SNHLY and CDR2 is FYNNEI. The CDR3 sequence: CASRQENTIYF. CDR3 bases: TGTGCCAGCAGACAGGAAAACACCATATATTTT.

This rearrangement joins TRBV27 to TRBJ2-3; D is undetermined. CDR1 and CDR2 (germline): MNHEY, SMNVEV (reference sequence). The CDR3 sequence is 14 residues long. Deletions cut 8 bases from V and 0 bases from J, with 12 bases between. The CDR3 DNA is TGTGCCAGCCGCAGACTCCCTAGCACAGATACGCAGTATTTT. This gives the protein CASRRLPSTDTQYF.

The CDR3 DNA follows: TGTGCCAGCAGCCAACTACCCGACGTAATTGGGGCAAACGGCTACACCTTC. Encoded protein: CASSQLPDVIGANGYTF. The chain couples TRBV4-2 to TRBJ1-2, with a weak D call TRBD1 (5 bases). CDR3 size: 17 residues. CDR1 LGHNA and CDR2 YNFKEQ come from the germline V gene. V was shortened by 2 bases and J by 8 bases, with 24 bases between the two germline ends.

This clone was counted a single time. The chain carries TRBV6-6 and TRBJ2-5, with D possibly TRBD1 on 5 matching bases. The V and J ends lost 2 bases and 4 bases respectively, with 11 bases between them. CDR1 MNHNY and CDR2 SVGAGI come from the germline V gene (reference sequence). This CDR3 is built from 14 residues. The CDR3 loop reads CASSYGWGGETQYF. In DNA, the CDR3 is TGTGCCAGCAGTTACGGGTGGGGCGGAGAGACCCAGTACTTC.

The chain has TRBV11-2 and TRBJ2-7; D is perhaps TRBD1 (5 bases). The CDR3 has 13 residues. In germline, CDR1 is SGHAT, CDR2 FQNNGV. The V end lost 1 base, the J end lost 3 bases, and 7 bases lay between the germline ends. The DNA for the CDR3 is TGTGCCAGCAGCTTAGGACAGAACTACGAGCAGTACTTC. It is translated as CASSLGQNYEQYF. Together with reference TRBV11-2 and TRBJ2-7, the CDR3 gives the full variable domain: EAGVAQSPRYKIIEKRQSVAFWCNPISGHATLYWYQQILGQGPKLLIQFQNNGVVDDSQLPKDRFSAERLKGVDSTLKIQPAKLEDSAVYLCASSLGQNYEQYFGPGTRLTVT.

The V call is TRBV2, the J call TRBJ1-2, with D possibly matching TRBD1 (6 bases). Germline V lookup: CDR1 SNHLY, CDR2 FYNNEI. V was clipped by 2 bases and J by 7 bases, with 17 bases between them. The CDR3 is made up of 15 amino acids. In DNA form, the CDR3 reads TGTGCCAGCAGTGAAAACGGGGGGGGGCTGTCTGGCTACACCTTC. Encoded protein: CASSENGGGLSGYTF.

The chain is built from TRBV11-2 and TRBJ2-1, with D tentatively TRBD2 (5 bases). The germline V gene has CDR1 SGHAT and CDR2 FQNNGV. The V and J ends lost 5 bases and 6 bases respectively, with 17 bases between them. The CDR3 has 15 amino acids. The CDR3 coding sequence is TGTGCCAGCAGCCCCCGCCGCGGGCTCTTCAATGAGCAGTTCTTC. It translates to CASSPRRGLFNEQFF.

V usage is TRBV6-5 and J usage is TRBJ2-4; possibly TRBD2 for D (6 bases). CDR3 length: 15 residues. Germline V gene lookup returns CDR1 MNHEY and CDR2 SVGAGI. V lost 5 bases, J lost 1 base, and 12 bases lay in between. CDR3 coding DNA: TGTGCCAGCAGTCCGGAGGGGCTGGCCAAAAACATTCAGTACTTC. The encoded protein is CASSPEGLAKNIQYF.

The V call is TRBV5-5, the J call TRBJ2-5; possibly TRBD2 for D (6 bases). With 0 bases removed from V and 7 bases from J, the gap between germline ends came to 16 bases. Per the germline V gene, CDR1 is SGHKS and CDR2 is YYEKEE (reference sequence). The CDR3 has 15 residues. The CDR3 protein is CASSLEGHGGGTQYF. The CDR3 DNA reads TGTGCCAGCAGCTTGGAGGGGCACGGGGGAGGGACCCAGTACTTC.

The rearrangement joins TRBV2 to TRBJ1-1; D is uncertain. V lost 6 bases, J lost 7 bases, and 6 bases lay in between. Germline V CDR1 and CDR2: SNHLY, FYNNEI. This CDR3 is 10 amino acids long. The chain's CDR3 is CASSLYEAFF. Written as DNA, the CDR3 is TGTGCCAGCAGCCTCTATGAAGCTTTCTTT.

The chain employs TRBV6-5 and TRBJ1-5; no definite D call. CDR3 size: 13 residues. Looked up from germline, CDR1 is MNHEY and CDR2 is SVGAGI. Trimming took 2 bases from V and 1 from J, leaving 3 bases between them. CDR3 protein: CASSYRSNQPQHF. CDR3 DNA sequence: TGTGCCAGCAGTTACCGGAGCAATCAGCCCCAGCATTTT.

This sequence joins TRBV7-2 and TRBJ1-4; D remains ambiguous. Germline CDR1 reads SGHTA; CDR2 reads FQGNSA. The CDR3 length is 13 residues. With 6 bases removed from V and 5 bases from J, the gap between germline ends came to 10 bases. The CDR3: CASRPRLNEKLFF. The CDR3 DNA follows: TGTGCCAGCAGGCCCCGACTGAATGAAAAACTGTTTTTT.

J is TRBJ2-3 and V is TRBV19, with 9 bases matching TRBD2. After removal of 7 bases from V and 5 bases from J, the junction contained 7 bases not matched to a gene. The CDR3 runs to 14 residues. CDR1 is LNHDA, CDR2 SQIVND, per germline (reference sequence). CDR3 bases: TGTGCCAGTATAGGCGGGAGGGCCAAAGATACGCAGTATTTT. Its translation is CASIGGRAKDTQYF.

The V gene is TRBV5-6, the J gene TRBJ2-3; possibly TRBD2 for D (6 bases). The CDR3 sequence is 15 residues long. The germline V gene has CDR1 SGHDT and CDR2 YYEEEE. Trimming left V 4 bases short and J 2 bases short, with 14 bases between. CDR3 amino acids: CASSDGGIPTDTQYF. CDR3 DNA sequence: TGTGCCAGCAGCGATGGGGGGATTCCCACAGATACGCAGTATTTT.

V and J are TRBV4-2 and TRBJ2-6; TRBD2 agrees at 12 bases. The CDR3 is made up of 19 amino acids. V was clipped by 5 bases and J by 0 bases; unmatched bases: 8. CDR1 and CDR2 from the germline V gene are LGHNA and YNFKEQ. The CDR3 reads CASSTQGLAGSSGANVLTF. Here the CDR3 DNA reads TGTGCCAGCAGCACCCAAGGACTAGCGGGGAGCTCTGGGGCCAACGTCCTGACTTTC.

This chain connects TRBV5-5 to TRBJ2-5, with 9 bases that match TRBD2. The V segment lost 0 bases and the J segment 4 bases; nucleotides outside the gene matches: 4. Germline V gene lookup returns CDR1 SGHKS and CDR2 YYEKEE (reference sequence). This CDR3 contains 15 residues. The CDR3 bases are TGTGCCAGCAGCTTGGTTGCTAGCGGGGCAGAGACCCAGTACTTC. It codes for CASSLVASGAETQYF.

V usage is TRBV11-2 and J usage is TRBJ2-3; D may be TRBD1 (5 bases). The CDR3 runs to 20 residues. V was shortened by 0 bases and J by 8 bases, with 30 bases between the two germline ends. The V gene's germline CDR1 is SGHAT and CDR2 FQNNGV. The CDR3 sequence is CASSLEGLVSAPKYYRTQYF. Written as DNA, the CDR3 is TGTGCCAGCAGCTTAGAGGGGCTAGTGTCCGCTCCGAAGTATTATCGTACGCAGTATTTT.

The CDR3 here is CASSGLGSIGGTGELFF. The CDR3, as DNA: TGTGCCAGCAGCGGCCTCGGGAGCATCGGGGGCACCGGGGAGCTGTTTTTT. The gene calls are TRBV9 and TRBJ2-2, with D perhaps TRBD2 (6 bases). Germline V gene lookup returns CDR1 SGDLS and CDR2 YYNGEE. The CDR3 is 17 residues long. V shed 3 bases and J shed 4 bases, with 19 bases lying between them.

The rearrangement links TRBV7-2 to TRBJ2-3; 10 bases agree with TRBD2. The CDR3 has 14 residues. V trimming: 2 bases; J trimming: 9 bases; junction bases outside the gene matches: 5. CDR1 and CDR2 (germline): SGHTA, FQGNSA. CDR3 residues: CASSLRLAGDTQYF. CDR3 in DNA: TGTGCCAGCAGCTTACGGCTAGCGGGGGACACGCAGTATTTT.